Below are 32 T cell receptor beta chains sequenced from a single sample in a study of blood T cell repertoires in COVID-19. Sequencing was performed with immunoSEQ multiplex PCR; in TCRdb, only in-frame clones are kept and a portion is missing. The data hold roughly 340,000 clones, with around nine tenths observed a single time. The sample was peripheral blood. All receptors come from a young woman who had recovered from COVID-19.

This clone came up once. J is TRBJ2-3 and V is TRBV30; TRBD2 aligns across 7 bases. CDR3 length: 17 amino acids. Looked up from germline, CDR1 is GTSNPN and CDR2 is SVGIG (reference sequence). V shed 1 base, J shed 10 bases, and the junction held 20 bases outside the gene matches. The DNA of the CDR3 is TGTGCCTGGAGTGGGTCAGGGACTACACAGATACGAGGTTCGCAGTATTTT. Translated: CAWSGSGTTQIRGSQYF.

This clone occurred once. The rearrangement links TRBV19 to TRBJ2-3; a weak D match, TRBD1 (5 bases). There are 15 residues in the CDR3. V lost 2 bases and J lost 6, with 15 bases in between. Germline loops: CDR1 LNHDA, CDR2 SQIVND (reference sequence). The CDR3 DNA follows: TGTGCCAGTAGTATATACTCCTCTGGGGCGGATACGCAGTATTTT. Encoded protein: CASSIYSSGADTQYF.

This clone was seen more than once but under ten times. The V call is TRBV24-1, the J call TRBJ1-2, with no clear D. V lost 4 bases and J 2 bases, leaving 4 bases between the germline ends. Germline V gene data show CDR1 as KGHDR and CDR2 as SFDVKD. This CDR3 comprises 12 residues. CDR3 bases: TGTGCCACCAGTGACAGAAACTATGGCTACACCTTC. Translation: CATSDRNYGYTF.

This clone was detected only once. The chain combines TRBV5-6 with TRBJ1-2, with TRBD1 matching over 9 bases. Trimming removed 4 bases from V and 7 bases from J; junction bases left unmatched: 5. The CDR3 runs 13 residues. The germline CDR1 and CDR2 sequences are SGHDT and YYEEEE. CDR3 loop: CASSRDRVSGYTF. In DNA form, the CDR3 reads TGTGCCAGCAGCAGGGACAGGGTCTCTGGCTACACCTTC. The whole variable domain, remainder taken from reference TRBV5-6 and TRBJ1-2, is DAGVTQSPTHLIKTRGQQVTLRCSPKSGHDTVSWYQQALGQGPQFIFQYYEEEERQRGNFPDRFSGHQFPNYSSELNVNALLLGDSALYLCASSRDRVSGYTFGSGTRLTVV.

The chain links TRBV11-2 to TRBJ2-1; D ambiguous. CDR1 SGHAT and CDR2 FQNNGV come from the germline V gene. This CDR3 has 16 residues. Trimming took off 1 base at V and 1 base at J, with 11 bases between the two ends. For the CDR3, the DNA is TGTGCCAGCAGCTTAGCCAGGCTAAATTCCTACAATGAGCAGTTCTTC. Translating gives CASSLARLNSYNEQFF.

The CDR3 DNA is TGTGCCATCAGTCAAGGACTTGACACCGGGGAGCTGTTTTTT. Its protein is CAISQGLDTGELFF. The chain has TRBV10-3 and TRBJ2-2; D possibly corresponds to TRBD2 (5 bases). Deletions cut 5 bases from V and 3 bases from J, with 10 bases between. The CDR3 has 14 amino acids. The germline V gene has CDR1 ENHRY and CDR2 SYGVKD.

The rearrangement joins TRBV15 to TRBJ2-1; possibly TRBD2 for D (6 bases). The CDR3 sequence is 16 residues long. In germline, CDR1 is LNHNV, CDR2 YYDKDF (reference sequence). Trimming stripped 9 bases from V and 0 bases from J, with 18 bases between. CDR3 nucleotides: TGTGCCACGGCTGGGCGGGGCCACCTCTCCTACAATGAGCAGTTCTTC. Protein: CATAGRGHLSYNEQFF.

The V and J genes are TRBV6-5 and TRBJ1-3; D gene unclear. CDR3 size: 15 residues. V lost 2 bases to trimming and J lost 0 bases, with 8 bases between them. CDR1 is MNHEY, CDR2 SVGAGI, per germline. The CDR3 sequence is CASSYRGSSGNTIYF. CDR3 DNA sequence: TGTGCCAGCAGTTACCGCGGAAGCTCTGGAAACACCATATATTTT.

This chain joins TRBV6-5 and TRBJ1-3; a weak D match, TRBD1 (6 bases). Germline assignment: CDR1 MNHEY and CDR2 SVGAGI. Trimming left V 2 bases short and J 2 bases short, with 13 bases between. This CDR3 spans 16 amino acids. The CDR3 DNA reads as TGTGCCAGCAGTTACGGGACACCCGCTGCTGGAAACACCATATATTTT. Its translation: CASSYGTPAAGNTIYF.

CDR3 sequence reads: CASSLGGDTQYF. The CDR3 region has the DNA TGTGCCAGCAGCCTGGGGGGGGATACGCAGTATTTT. V is TRBV11-3 and J is TRBJ2-3, with 7 bases lining up with TRBD2. The V gene's germline CDR1 is SGHNT and CDR2 YENEEA. The CDR3 spans 12 residues. J was trimmed by 6 bases and V by 5 bases; bases with no gene match: 2.

This chain uses TRBV27 with TRBJ2-2, with D possibly being TRBD2 (6 bases). Germline CDR1 is MNHEY and CDR2 is SMNVEV (reference sequence). The CDR3 has 15 amino acids. V shed 4 bases and J shed 3 bases, with 12 bases lying between them. Here the CDR3 DNA reads TGTGCCAGCAGTTCGGAGGGGAGGTACACCGGGGAGCTGTTTTTT. It codes for CASSSEGRYTGELFF.

V and J are TRBV20-1 and TRBJ2-1; D gene ambiguous. Trimming took 4 bases from V and 7 from J, leaving 8 bases between them. This CDR3 has 11 residues. Germline-derived CDR1 and CDR2 are DFQATT and SNEGSKA (reference sequence). The CDR3 DNA reads TGCAGTGCTACGAAAGCAAATGAGCAGTTCTTC. Encoded protein: CSATKANEQFF.

This sequence joins TRBV4-1 and TRBJ2-5, with 7 nucleotides matching TRBD2. Germline V gives CDR1 MGHRA, CDR2 YSYEKL. V shed 11 bases and J 7 bases; nucleotides not matched to a gene: 7. There are 11 residues in the CDR3. The CDR3 is CARGSWGTQYF. In DNA form, the CDR3 reads TGCGCCCGCGGGAGTTGGGGGACCCAGTACTTC.

V gene TRBV9 combines with J gene TRBJ2-3, with D perhaps TRBD2 (6 bases). Trimming took off 4 bases at V and 2 bases at J, with 23 bases between the two ends. The CDR3 extends over 18 amino acids. Germline lookup yields CDR1 SGDLS and CDR2 YYNGEE. CDR3 DNA sequence: TGTGCCAGCAGCCCCGCGTCACCAAGCCGGGACTTCACAGATACGCAGTATTTT. Protein: CASSPASPSRDFTDTQYF.

The chain employs TRBV4-3 and TRBJ2-3, with TRBD2 identical over 12 bases. The V gene's germline CDR1 is LGHNA and CDR2 YSLEER. V dropped 0 bases and J dropped 3; count of bases not matched to a gene: 10. The CDR3 extends over 19 amino acids. The CDR3 spells CASSQERTSGMVWTDTQYF. Here the CDR3 DNA reads TGCGCCAGCAGCCAAGAACGGACTAGCGGGATGGTTTGGACAGATACGCAGTATTTT.

The chain combines TRBV4-1 with TRBJ2-2, with 11 bases lining up with TRBD2. The CDR3 covers 17 residues. Germline CDR1 and CDR2: MGHRA and YSYEKL. V trimming: 0 bases; J trimming: 5 bases; junction bases outside the gene matches: 5. CDR3 amino acids: CASSQDWRLAGTGELFF. DNA of the CDR3: TGCGCCAGCAGCCAAGATTGGCGACTAGCGGGAACCGGGGAGCTGTTTTTT.

The V gene is TRBV2, the J gene TRBJ1-3; 8 nucleotides match TRBD1. With 2 bases clipped from V and 4 bases from J, the junction kept 10 bases outside the gene matches. CDR1 and CDR2 (germline): SNHLY, FYNNEI. This CDR3 has 17 amino acids. This CDR3 reads CASSEWGRGLTGNTIYF. As DNA, the CDR3 is TGTGCCAGCAGTGAATGGGGCAGGGGGCTAACGGGAAACACCATATATTTT.

This clone was recorded once. The chain uses TRBV5-6 and TRBJ2-7; D possibly corresponds to TRBD1 (7 bases). V shed 4 bases and J shed 4 bases, with 15 bases lying between them. This CDR3 region has 14 residues. Germline CDR1 and CDR2: SGHDT and YYEEEE. CDR3 region: CASSRTGGIYEQYV. Here the CDR3 DNA reads TGTGCCAGCAGCCGGACAGGAGGGATTTACGAGCAGTACGTC.

This chain connects TRBV11-3 to TRBJ1-1; 7 bases fit TRBD1. Germline V CDR1 and CDR2: SGHNT, YENEEA. With V trimmed by 7 bases and J by 4 bases, 6 bases remained unmatched. This CDR3 comprises 13 residues. In nucleotides, the CDR3 is TGTGCCAGCATCGCCCAGGGGGGCACTGAAGCTTTCTTT. Encoded protein: CASIAQGGTEAFF. Full variable domain (missing parts from reference TRBV11-3 and TRBJ1-1): EAGVVQSPRYKIIEKKQPVAFWCNPISGHNTLYWYLQNLGQGPELLIRYENEEAVDDSQLPKDRFSAERLKGVDSTLKIQPAELGDSAVYLCASIAQGGTEAFFGQGTRLTVV.

In DNA form, the CDR3 reads TGTGCCAGCAACCCCAGGGATTACATCTCCTCCTATGGCTACACCTTC. Its translation is CASNPRDYISSYGYTF. This chain connects TRBV6-2 or TRBV6-3 to TRBJ1-2; possible D gene TRBD1, 5 bases. Trimming left V 7 bases short and J 4 bases short, with 22 bases between. CDR3 length equals 16 residues. Germline V gene data show CDR1 as MNHEY and CDR2 as SVGEGT.

This clone is a singleton in its sample. The gene calls are TRBV2 and TRBJ2-4, with a tentative D call TRBD1 (6 bases). CDR1 and CDR2 from the germline V gene are SNHLY and FYNNEI. The CDR3 runs to 14 residues. V lost 0 bases, J lost 6 bases, and 9 bases lay in between. The CDR3 DNA is TGTGCCAGCAGTGAAGCCCCGGACAGAAACATTCAGTACTTC. Translation: CASSEAPDRNIQYF.

The chain employs TRBV7-9 and TRBJ1-4; D is unclear. The CDR3 runs 14 residues. CDR1 is SEHNR, CDR2 FQNEAQ, per germline (reference sequence). Trimming pared 5 bases from V and 2 bases from J, leaving 9 bases between. The CDR3 sequence: CASSPQETNEKLFF. The DNA of the CDR3 is TGTGCCAGCAGCCCCCAAGAGACTAATGAAAAACTGTTTTTT. Full variable domain (remainder filled in from reference TRBV7-9 and TRBJ1-4): DTGVSQNPRHKITKRGQNVTFRCDPISEHNRLYWYRQTLGQGPEFLTYFQNEAQLEKSRLLSDRFSAERPKGSFSTLEIQRTEQGDSAMYLCASSPQETNEKLFFGSGTQLSVL.

The chain has TRBV6-5 and TRBJ2-2, with D hard to call. CDR3 length: 14 residues. Germline V gives CDR1 MNHEY, CDR2 SVGAGI. Trimming stripped 2 bases from V and 7 bases from J, with 11 bases between. The CDR3, as DNA: TGTGCCAGCAGTTACACCTACGCAATCGGGGAGCTGTTTTTT. It yields the protein CASSYTYAIGELFF.

The chain employs TRBV4-3 and TRBJ1-1; perhaps TRBD1 as D (6 bases). The germline V gene encodes CDR1 LGHNA and CDR2 YSLEER. This CDR3 spans 14 amino acids. With 3 bases removed from V and 4 bases from J, the gap between germline ends came to 12 bases. The CDR3 bases are TGCGCCAGCAGCCATCCAGGGGTGGGCACTGAAGCTTTCTTT. Translation gives CASSHPGVGTEAFF.

The genes are TRBV27 and TRBJ2-3; TRBD2 agrees at 11 bases. The V segment lost 5 bases and the J segment 0 bases; nucleotides outside the gene matches: 7. The CDR3 runs to 17 residues. Germline CDR1 is MNHEY and CDR2 is SMNVEV (reference sequence). The CDR3 loop is CASSPSTSGKSTDTQYF. The DNA of the CDR3 is TGTGCCAGCAGTCCATCGACTAGCGGGAAGAGCACAGATACGCAGTATTTT.

The gene calls are TRBV5-4 and TRBJ1-2; the D is unclear. This CDR3 has 13 amino acids. Germline V gene sequence: CDR1 SGHNT, CDR2 YYREEE (reference sequence). The V end lost 7 bases, the J end lost 8 bases, and 18 bases lay between the germline ends. The CDR3 bases are TGTGCCAGCGGTATTGATGAGGGCCGGGGCTACACCTTC. This encodes CASGIDEGRGYTF.

This chain uses TRBV4-1 with TRBJ1-2; no reliable D call. Trimming cost V 3 bases and J 0 bases, with 8 bases left between them. The CDR3 has 14 amino acids. The germline CDR1 and CDR2 sequences are MGHRA and YSYEKL. CDR3 protein: CASSHRGANYGYTF. The CDR3 DNA is TGCGCCAGCAGCCATCGTGGAGCTAACTATGGCTACACCTTC.

J is TRBJ2-5 and V is TRBV6-2 or TRBV6-3, with TRBD1 as a possible D gene (6 bases). Per germline, CDR1 MNHEY and CDR2 SVGEGT. The V end was cut by 1 base, the J end by 10 bases, with 16 bases between. The CDR3 has 14 amino acids. The DNA for the CDR3 is TGTGCCAGCAGTTACTGGGCTTCAGGGGAATACCAGTACTTC. It encodes CASSYWASGEYQYF.

The chain recombines TRBV5-4 with TRBJ2-5, with D tentatively TRBD1 (5 bases). Looked up from germline, CDR1 is SGHNT and CDR2 is YYREEE (reference sequence). V was cut by 4 bases and J by 4 bases, with 11 bases left in between. This CDR3 contains 13 residues. CDR3 nucleotide sequence: TGTGCCAGCAGCGGACCCCAGGGAGAGACCCAGTACTTC. This encodes CASSGPQGETQYF.

V is TRBV19 and J is TRBJ1-2; 10 bases line up with TRBD1. The CDR3 length is 15 residues. Per the germline V gene, CDR1 is LNHDA and CDR2 is SQIVND (reference sequence). V shed 7 bases and J 2 bases; nucleotides not matched to a gene: 7. The CDR3 DNA sequence: TGTGCCAGTAATTATCCGGGACAGGGGAACTATGGCTACACCTTC. Protein sequence: CASNYPGQGNYGYTF. Full variable domain (missing parts from reference TRBV19 and TRBJ1-2): DGGITQSPKYLFRKEGQNVTLSCEQNLNHDAMYWYRQDPGQGLRLIYYSQIVNDFQKGDIAEGYSVSREKKESFPLTVTSAQKNPTAFYLCASNYPGQGNYGYTFGSGTRLTVV.

The V and J genes are TRBV5-1 and TRBJ2-2; D gene uncertain. The V end lost 0 bases, the J end lost 0 bases, and 6 bases lay between the germline ends. The CDR3 consists of 15 residues. Germline V gene sequence: CDR1 SGHRS, CDR2 YFSETQ. As DNA, the CDR3 is TGCGCCAGCAGCTTGGCCGTATCGAACACCGGGGAGCTGTTTTTT. Amino acid sequence: CASSLAVSNTGELFF.

This chain links TRBV10-2 with TRBJ1-5; D call uncertain. The CDR3 is made up of 14 amino acids. From germline, CDR1 is WSHSY and CDR2 SAAADI. The V end was cut by 0 bases, the J end by 7 bases, with 10 bases between. Here the CDR3 DNA reads TGCGCCAGCAGTGAGTCCGGTATCAGGCAGCCCCAGCATTTT. Translating gives CASSESGIRQPQHF.